A selection of T cell receptor beta chains follows, all from one sample in a study of T cell repertoires in cytomegalovirus infection. TCRdb re-called the reads through MiXCR, storing one row per CDR3 protein. The sample carries roughly 920,000 distinct CDR3 sequences, approximately 32% recorded once. These receptors lack a known antigen. The input for sequencing was cultured CD8+ T cells from PBMCs, taken from culture after CMV antigen stimulation. The receptors here all came from a human donor in good health (CMV status not recorded). Some clones in this sample may be carry-over from other donors' samples. CDR3s leave out the opening cysteine and the closing phenylalanine or tryptophan. The order of the fields is J gene, V gene, CDR3 protein.

J gene: TRBJ1-1; V gene: TRBV7-8; CDR3 protein: ASSLPGQSNTEAF
J gene: TRBJ2-1; V gene: TRBV11-2; CDR3 protein: ASSSVRYNEQF
J gene: TRBJ1-5; V gene: TRBV19; CDR3 protein: ASTLGGALNQPQH
J gene: TRBJ1-6; V gene: TRBV6-5; CDR3 protein: ASSYSFPMTGVGMENSPLH
J gene: TRBJ1-2; V gene: TRBV7-2; CDR3 protein: ASRRGQGVGYT
J gene: TRBJ2-1; V gene: TRBV4-3; CDR3 protein: ASSPDRNNEQF
J gene: TRBJ2-1; V gene: TRBV5-1; CDR3 protein: ASSSSGSDYNEQF
J gene: TRBJ1-1; V gene: TRBV3-1; CDR3 protein: ASSQVGGPNTEAF
J gene: TRBJ1-1; V gene: TRBV6-5; CDR3 protein: ASSYPGHSEAF
J gene: TRBJ2-5; V gene: TRBV27; CDR3 protein: GLGVRETQY
J gene: TRBJ2-2; V gene: TRBV10-3; CDR3 protein: AIGWDSQQGNTGELF
J gene: TRBJ1-1; V gene: TRBV6-6; CDR3 protein: ASSYVFGQGDEAF
J gene: TRBJ2-2; V gene: TRBV6-6; CDR3 protein: ANRLQGANTGELF
J gene: TRBJ1-2; V gene: TRBV6-1; CDR3 protein: ASSYGGTEGYT
J gene: TRBJ2-3; V gene: TRBV6-2/TRBV6-3; CDR3 protein: ASSPIRGLDTDTQY
J gene: TRBJ2-4; V gene: TRBV12-3/TRBV12-4; CDR3 protein: ASSLPRDIQY
J gene: TRBJ2-7; V gene: TRBV27; CDR3 protein: ASSPGTGGSEQY